These 22 T cell receptor beta chains share one sample of origin, sequenced in a study of blood T cell repertoires in COVID-19. The data were produced by immunoSEQ multiplex PCR, yet TCRdb's version contains in-frame clones alone and is incomplete. The profile shows about 57,000 clones, roughly four fifths of them singletons. Material: peripheral blood. The receptors derive from a woman older than 75 with acute or convalescent COVID-19.

CDR3 loop: CASSFGVDRVSYEQYF. CDR3 bases: TGTGCCAGCAGCTTCGGGGTGGACAGGGTGAGCTACGAGCAGTACTTC. The rearrangement links TRBV13 to TRBJ2-7; 8 bases fit TRBD1. After removal of 3 bases from V and 3 bases from J, the junction contained 10 bases not matched to a gene. The CDR3 has 16 amino acids. Germline V gene sequence: CDR1 PRHDT, CDR2 FYEKMQ (reference sequence). Combining the CDR3 with reference TRBV13 and TRBJ2-7 gives the whole variable domain AAGVIQSPRHLIKEKRETATLKCYPIPRHDTVYWYQQGPGQDPQFLISFYEKMQSDKGSIPDRFSAQQFSDYHSELNMSSLELGDSALYFCASSFGVDRVSYEQYFGPGTRLTVT.

The chain has TRBV7-2 and TRBJ2-3; 9 nucleotides align to TRBD2. There are 14 residues in the CDR3. CDR1 and CDR2 from the germline V gene are SGHTA and FQGNSA. Germline trimming cut 1 base from V and 9 bases from J; bases unmatched to any gene: 5. The CDR3 DNA reads as TGTGCCAGCAGCTTAGTGGCTAGCGGGAACACGCAGTATTTT. It translates to CASSLVASGNTQYF.

A few counts support this clone. The chain employs TRBV5-5 and TRBJ1-4; no firm D call. This CDR3 is built from 13 residues. Trimming shortened V by 4 bases and J by 8 bases, and 12 bases separated the two germline ends. Germline CDR1 reads SGHKS; CDR2 reads YYEKEE (reference sequence). DNA of the CDR3: TGTGCCAGCAGCCTAGACCCCTTGGAAAAACTGTTTTTT. It is translated as CASSLDPLEKLFF.

The chain joins TRBV28 to TRBJ2-5; 7 nucleotides agree with TRBD2. The CDR3 sequence is 12 residues long. Looked up from germline, CDR1 is MDHEN and CDR2 is SYDVKM. Germline trimming cut 7 bases from V and 5 bases from J; bases unmatched to any gene: 4. In DNA, the CDR3 is TGTGCCAGCAACGGGCGGGAGGAGACCCAGTACTTC. It specifies CASNGREETQYF.

A few counts support this clone. V usage is TRBV7-2 and J usage is TRBJ2-7; 7 bases map to TRBD1. Trimming took 4 bases from V and 3 from J; bases not matched to a gene: 3. The CDR3 is made up of 13 amino acids. Per the germline V gene, CDR1 is SGHTA and CDR2 is FQGNSA. The CDR3 region is CASSSRTGYEQYF. In nucleotides, the CDR3 is TGTGCCAGCAGCTCTCGGACAGGCTACGAGCAGTACTTC.

V and J are TRBV29-1 and TRBJ1-2, with 7 bases identical to TRBD1. With V trimmed by 7 bases and J by 3 bases, 8 bases remained unmatched. This CDR3 has 13 residues. Germline-derived CDR1 and CDR2 are SQVTM and ANQGSEA. CDR3 sequence reads: CSASTGMDYGYTF. The CDR3, as DNA: TGCAGCGCTTCGACAGGGATGGACTATGGCTACACCTTC.

The chain has TRBV15 and TRBJ1-4; D unclear. The length of the CDR3 is 16 residues. V dropped 0 bases and J dropped 0 bases, with 8 bases sitting between them. Germline CDR1 is LNHNV and CDR2 is YYDKDF (reference sequence). The CDR3 spells CATSRDKQSTNEKLFF. The CDR3 bases are TGTGCCACCAGCAGAGATAAACAGTCAACTAATGAAAAACTGTTTTTT. The whole variable domain, filled in from reference TRBV15 and TRBJ1-4, reads DAMVIQNPRYQVTQFGKPVTLSCSQTLNHNVMYWYQQKSSQAPKLLFHYYDKDFNNEADTPDNFQSRRPNTSFCFLDIRSPGLGDTAMYLCATSRDKQSTNEKLFFGSGTQLSVL.

This chain joins TRBV18 and TRBJ1-5, with 8 bases lining up with TRBD1. The length of the CDR3 is 14 residues. Germline V gene sequence: CDR1 KGHSH, CDR2 LQKENI. Trimming at V came to 4 bases and at J to 11 bases, leaving 10 bases not matched to a gene. CDR3 coding DNA: TGTGCCAGCTCACTTGGACAGGGAAGTGAATCCCAGCATTTT. Encoded protein: CASSLGQGSESQHF. The full variable domain, rest sourced from reference TRBV18 and TRBJ1-5, is NAGVMQNPRHLVRRRGQEARLRCSPMKGHSHVYWYRQLPEEGLKFMVYLQKENIIDESGMPKERFSAEFPKEGPSILRIQQVVRGDSAAYFCASSLGQGSESQHFGDGTRLSIL.

The gene calls are TRBV5-1 and TRBJ2-3; TRBD2 is a possible D gene (6 bases). There are 15 residues in the CDR3. The V end lost 4 bases, the J end lost 2 bases, and 14 bases lay between the germline ends. The germline V gene has CDR1 SGHRS and CDR2 YFSETQ. DNA of the CDR3: TGCGCCAGCAGCCGGAGGGCGGGGAACACAGATACGCAGTATTTT. Translated: CASSRRAGNTDTQYF.

The chain employs TRBV11-2 and TRBJ1-6; a possible D gene is TRBD1 (5 bases). The CDR3 has 13 residues. CDR1 is SGHAT, CDR2 FQNNGV, per germline. Trimming left V 5 bases short and J 10 bases short, with 12 bases between. CDR3 protein: CASSTGPGSPLHF. CDR3 nucleotides: TGTGCCAGCAGCACTGGACCAGGGTCACCCCTCCACTTT.

This clone was recorded only once. The rearrangement joins TRBV5-4 to TRBJ2-1; 12 bases align to TRBD2. V dropped 4 bases and J dropped 0; count of bases not matched to a gene: 5. The CDR3 covers 17 residues. Germline V gene sequence: CDR1 SGHNT, CDR2 YYREEE (reference sequence). CDR3 in amino acids: CASSTGGLAGSYNEQFF. In DNA, the CDR3 is TGTGCCAGCAGCACGGGGGGACTAGCGGGCTCCTACAATGAGCAGTTCTTC. The variable domain in full, completed from reference TRBV5-4 and TRBJ2-1, reads ETGVTQSPTHLIKTRGQQVTLRCSSQSGHNTVSWYQQALGQGPQFIFQYYREEENGRGNFPPRFSGLQFPNYSSELNVNALELDDSALYLCASSTGGLAGSYNEQFFGPGTRLTVL.

The rearrangement uses TRBV7-8 and TRBJ1-6; tentative D call: TRBD1 (6 bases). This CDR3 is built from 15 residues. V shed 1 base and J shed 5 bases, with 9 bases lying between them. The germline V gene encodes CDR1 SGHVS and CDR2 FQNEAQ. The CDR3, as DNA: TGTGCCAGCAGCTTAGGGACAGCGAATAATTCACCCCTCCACTTT. Protein sequence: CASSLGTANNSPLHF.

This rearrangement joins TRBV7-9 to TRBJ1-1; possibly TRBD1 for D (6 bases). The V end lost 0 bases, the J end lost 4 bases, and 9 bases lay between the germline ends. Germline V lookup: CDR1 SEHNR, CDR2 FQNEAQ (reference sequence). This CDR3 spans 14 amino acids. CDR3 sequence reads: CASSLAGAGTEAFF. For the CDR3, the DNA is TGTGCCAGCAGCTTAGCGGGGGCTGGCACTGAAGCTTTCTTT.

The chain is built from TRBV5-4 and TRBJ2-7; 15 bases fit TRBD2. The CDR3 consists of 17 residues. Looked up from germline, CDR1 is SGHNT and CDR2 is YYREEE (reference sequence). The ends lost 0 bases at V and 4 bases at J; junction bases unmatched: 5. Here the CDR3 reads CASSLGTSGGASYEQYF. CDR3 nucleotide sequence: TGTGCCAGCAGCTTGGGGACTAGCGGGGGGGCCTCGTACGAGCAGTACTTC.

The chain couples TRBV12-3 or TRBV12-4 to TRBJ1-2, with D hard to call. The CDR3 runs to 12 residues. Trimming took off 2 bases at V and 4 bases at J, with 5 bases between the two ends. The CDR3 protein is CASSLLAYGYTF. DNA of the CDR3: TGTGCCAGCAGTTTATTGGCCTATGGCTACACCTTC.

J is TRBJ2-5 and V is TRBV9; 9 nucleotides match TRBD2. The V and J ends lost 0 bases and 1 base, in that order; junction bases with no gene match: 4. CDR1 SGDLS and CDR2 YYNGEE come from the germline V gene. This CDR3 region has 16 residues. This CDR3 is CASSVGSGLAQETQYF. CDR3 sequence (DNA): TGTGCCAGCAGCGTAGGTTCGGGACTAGCCCAAGAGACCCAGTACTTC.

This rearrangement joins TRBV15 to TRBJ2-1; 11 nucleotides agree with TRBD2. This CDR3 contains 15 residues. The germline V gene encodes CDR1 LNHNV and CDR2 YYDKDF (reference sequence). V trimming: 7 bases; J trimming: 7 bases; junction bases outside the gene matches: 9. Here the CDR3 reads CATNGVAGGRNEQFF. CDR3 bases: TGTGCCACCAACGGTGTAGCGGGGGGGCGTAATGAGCAGTTCTTC.

The rearrangement uses TRBV29-1 and TRBJ2-7; the D is unclear. From germline, CDR1 is SQVTM and CDR2 ANQGSEA. The CDR3 is made up of 14 amino acids. With 4 bases removed from V and 0 bases from J, the gap between germline ends came to 13 bases. The CDR3 sequence is CSVGPSRVSYEQYF. Written as DNA, the CDR3 is TGCAGCGTTGGCCCCTCGCGCGTCTCCTACGAGCAGTACTTC.

This chain uses TRBV6-5 with TRBJ2-2, with D possibly matching TRBD1 (5 bases). This CDR3 has 15 residues. The V and J ends lost 8 bases and 7 bases respectively, with 20 bases between them. CDR1 is MNHEY, CDR2 SVGAGI, per germline. Here the CDR3 reads CASANLWGSGGELFF. CDR3 DNA: TGTGCCAGCGCCAACCTTTGGGGCTCGGGCGGGGAGCTGTTTTTT.

The chain has TRBV27 and TRBJ2-7; 9 bases align to TRBD1. This CDR3 contains 15 residues. Unmatched junction bases numbered 10, after V lost 5 bases and J lost 5 bases. Germline V gene data show CDR1 as MNHEY and CDR2 as SMNVEV (reference sequence). CDR3 in amino acids: CASSAGTGRINEQYF. DNA of the CDR3: TGTGCCAGCAGTGCCGGGACAGGGAGAATCAACGAGCAGTACTTC.

The chain joins TRBV7-9 to TRBJ2-5, with a possible D match to TRBD1 (6 bases). Germline loops: CDR1 SEHNR, CDR2 FQNEAQ (reference sequence). Trimming cost V 6 bases and J 2 bases, with 13 bases left between them. This CDR3 spans 14 amino acids. This CDR3 is CASRRTEKQETQYF. As DNA, the CDR3 is TGTGCCAGCAGACGGACAGAGAAGCAAGAGACCCAGTACTTC.

The rearrangement uses TRBV6-5 and TRBJ2-1; 8 bases are shared with TRBD2. Germline CDR1 reads MNHEY; CDR2 reads SVGAGI. V lost 5 bases to trimming and J lost 5 bases; unmatched junction nucleotides: 8. The CDR3 extends over 15 amino acids. The CDR3 nucleotides read TGTGCCAGCAGTACTTTAGCGGGACTCCACAATGAGCAGTTCTTC. Protein sequence: CASSTLAGLHNEQFF.